The 16 T cell receptor beta chains below come from one sample, sequenced in a study of a mutant IDH1 vaccine in newly diagnosed glioma. Time point: week 23, last vaccination. Every single dose of the vaccine, 300 ug of mutant IDH1 20-mer peptide, came with topical imiquimod. The data were produced by immunoSEQ multiplex PCR, yet TCRdb's version contains in-frame clones alone and is incomplete. The sample holds 45,000 to 65,000 clones; about 81% are singletons and the top ten take approximately 8.2%. Their target antigens are unknown. The input for sequencing was PBMCs, taken from a glioma patient whose treatment included an IDH1 peptide vaccine. The receptors here all came from a woman in her thirties or forties with glioma. Some clones in this sample may be carry-over from other donors' samples.

This clone was recorded a few times. The chain links TRBV19 to TRBJ2-6; D is unclear. The CDR3 runs 17 residues. V gave up 2 bases and J gave up 0 bases, with 11 bases separating them. Germline-derived CDR1 and CDR2 are LNHDA and SQIVND (reference sequence). The CDR3 DNA follows: TGTGCCAGTAGTATATCATCCATTTCCTCTGGGGCCAACGTCCTGACTTTC. It yields the protein CASSISSISSGANVLTF. The full variable domain, rest sourced from reference TRBV19 and TRBJ2-6, is DGGITQSPKYLFRKEGQNVTLSCEQNLNHDAMYWYRQDPGQGLRLIYYSQIVNDFQKGDIAEGYSVSREKKESFPLTVTSAQKNPTAFYLCASSISSISSGANVLTFGAGSRLTVL.

This sequence joins TRBV7-9 and TRBJ1-5; 11 bases are a match to TRBD1. Trimming at V came to 0 bases and at J to 7 bases, leaving 5 bases not matched to a gene. Germline lookup yields CDR1 SEHNR and CDR2 FQNEAQ (reference sequence). CDR3 length: 16 amino acids. DNA for the CDR3: TGTGCCAGCAGCTTAGCGGGACAGGGGGAAAGGCAGCCCCAGCATTTT. It encodes CASSLAGQGERQPQHF.

The chain's CDR3 is CASSISLGGGYQPQHF. As DNA, the CDR3 is TGTGCCAGTAGTATTTCCCTCGGGGGAGGGTATCAGCCCCAGCATTTT. V gene TRBV19 combines with J gene TRBJ1-5, with a possible D match to TRBD1 (5 bases). The germline CDR1 and CDR2 sequences are LNHDA and SQIVND (reference sequence). V was pared by 3 bases and J by 5 bases, with 17 bases between. CDR3 length: 16 amino acids. The variable domain in full, completed from reference TRBV19 and TRBJ1-5, reads DGGITQSPKYLFRKEGQNVTLSCEQNLNHDAMYWYRQDPGQGLRLIYYSQIVNDFQKGDIAEGYSVSREKKESFPLTVTSAQKNPTAFYLCASSISLGGGYQPQHFGDGTRLSIL.

CDR3 protein: CASTGQGVTEAFF. The CDR3 DNA is TGTGCCAGCACCGGACAGGGTGTCACTGAAGCTTTCTTT. The rearrangement uses TRBV2 and TRBJ1-1; 8 nucleotides match TRBD1. This CDR3 contains 13 residues. The ends lost 7 bases at V and 4 bases at J; junction bases unmatched: 5. Germline loops: CDR1 SNHLY, CDR2 FYNNEI.

This chain links TRBV7-8 with TRBJ2-1; 7 bases are shared with TRBD1. Germline CDR1 SGHVS, CDR2 FQNEAQ. V dropped 4 bases and J dropped 9; count of bases not matched to a gene: 6. The CDR3 length is 13 residues. The CDR3: CASSSPQGIEQFF. The CDR3 DNA sequence: TGTGCCAGCAGCTCCCCACAGGGGATTGAGCAGTTCTTC.

J is TRBJ1-4 and V is TRBV6-1; perhaps TRBD1 as D (5 bases). The germline gives CDR1 MNHNS, CDR2 SASEGT. The CDR3 runs 14 residues. Trimming pared 8 bases from V and 8 bases from J, leaving 18 bases between. The CDR3: CASRGSGPGEKLFF. The CDR3 nucleotides are TGTGCCAGCCGAGGGTCGGGCCCAGGGGAAAAACTGTTTTTT.

The chain employs TRBV19 and TRBJ1-2; no clear D gene. V was pared by 1 base and J by 7 bases, with 13 bases between. Looked up from germline, CDR1 is LNHDA and CDR2 is SQIVND (reference sequence). The CDR3 is made up of 14 amino acids. The CDR3 nucleotides read TGTGCCAGTAGTATAGCCGTTCGGATGGGTGGCTACACCTTC. Translated, it gives CASSIAVRMGGYTF.

V and J are TRBV5-1 and TRBJ2-1, with TRBD2 matching over 14 bases. This CDR3 has 16 residues. Germline V lookup: CDR1 SGHRS, CDR2 YFSETQ. V trimming: 4 bases; J trimming: 6 bases; junction bases outside the gene matches: 6. As DNA, the CDR3 is TGCGCCAGCAGCCCAAGGGGGACTAGCGGGGGCAATGAGCAGTTCTTC. Residues: CASSPRGTSGGNEQFF. The entire variable domain, with the rest obtained from reference TRBV5-1 and TRBJ2-1, is as follows: KAGVTQTPRYLIKTRGQQVTLSCSPISGHRSVSWYQQTPGQGLQFLFEYFSETQRNKGNFPGRFSGRQFSNSRSEMNVSTLELGDSALYLCASSPRGTSGGNEQFFGPGTRLTVL.

The rearrangement uses TRBV10-1 and TRBJ2-1; no clear D. Trimming cost V 0 bases and J 7 bases, with 7 bases left between them. This CDR3 has 13 residues. The germline V gene encodes CDR1 WNHNN and CDR2 SYGVQD (reference sequence). The CDR3 spells CASSESIVNEQFF. The CDR3, as DNA: TGCGCCAGCAGTGAGTCGATAGTGAATGAGCAGTTCTTC.

As concerns this clone: The junction departs from germline at one end; a sequencing error may be responsible. V and J are TRBV7-9 and TRBJ1-1, with 11 bases lining up with TRBD1. Looked up from germline, CDR1 is SEHNR and CDR2 is FQNEAQ (reference sequence). This CDR3 spans 17 amino acids. DNA for the CDR3: TGTGCCAGCAGCTTAGGTGGGACAGGGGGTGTGAATACTGAAGCTTTCTTT. The encoded protein is CASSLGGTGGVNTEAFF.

This clone was detected only once. The chain has TRBV30 and TRBJ1-5, with D unclear. CDR1 is GTSNPN, CDR2 SVGIG, per germline (reference sequence). Trimming removed 4 bases at V and 6 bases at J, with 13 bases between. This CDR3 contains 13 residues. The CDR3 DNA is TGTGCCTGGATCCCCAGTTGGAGTCAGCCCCAGCATTTT. This sequence encodes CAWIPSWSQPQHF. Full variable domain (remainder filled in from reference TRBV30 and TRBJ1-5): SQTIHQWPATLVQPVGSPLSLECTVEGTSNPNLYWYRQAAGRGLQLLFYSVGIGQISSEVPQNLSASRPQDRQFILSSKKLLLSDSGFYLCAWIPSWSQPQHFGDGTRLSIL.

The genes are TRBV7-2 and TRBJ2-2, with D possibly called TRBD1 or TRBD2 (5 bases each). The CDR3 is 13 residues long. Looked up from germline, CDR1 is SGHTA and CDR2 is FQGNSA. V was cut by 2 bases and J by 5 bases, with 6 bases left in between. The CDR3 bases are TGTGCCAGCAGCTTATGGGGGACCGGGGAGCTGTTTTTT. Translating gives CASSLWGTGELFF.

CDR3 bases: TGTGCCAGCTCACTACAGGGGGGGATAGAGACCCAGTACTTC. The encoded protein is CASSLQGGIETQYF. The rearrangement links TRBV25-1 to TRBJ2-5, with D possibly TRBD1 on 8 matching bases. The germline V gene has CDR1 MGHDK and CDR2 SYGVNS. V was pared by 8 bases and J by 4 bases, with 17 bases between. There are 14 residues in the CDR3.

In regard to this clone: The junction differs from germline at one of its ends, possibly a read error. V usage is TRBV7-9 and J usage is TRBJ1-1; D may be TRBD1 (6 bases). The CDR3 contains 11 residues. Germline lookup yields CDR1 SEHNR and CDR2 FQNEAQ (reference sequence). The chain's CDR3 is CASSLQPTGLF. The CDR3 DNA reads TGTGCCAGCAGCTTACAACCAACAGGGCTCTTT.

The gene calls are TRBV6-5 and TRBJ2-5, with 8 nucleotides matching TRBD1. Germline CDR1 and CDR2: MNHEY and SVGAGI. CDR3 length: 13 residues. V trimming: 6 bases; J trimming: 5 bases; junction bases outside the gene matches: 5. In DNA form, the CDR3 reads TGTGCCAGCAGCTGGACAGGGCGGGAGACCCAGTACTTC. Protein product: CASSWTGRETQYF.

This chain joins TRBV5-1 and TRBJ1-1; no firm D call. The CDR3 extends over 13 amino acids. Germline V gives CDR1 SGHRS, CDR2 YFSETQ. The V and J ends lost 5 bases and 4 bases respectively, with 12 bases between them. The CDR3 nucleotides read TGCGCCAGCAGGGACCAAGGAGGCACTGAAGCTTTCTTT. Its translation: CASRDQGGTEAFF.